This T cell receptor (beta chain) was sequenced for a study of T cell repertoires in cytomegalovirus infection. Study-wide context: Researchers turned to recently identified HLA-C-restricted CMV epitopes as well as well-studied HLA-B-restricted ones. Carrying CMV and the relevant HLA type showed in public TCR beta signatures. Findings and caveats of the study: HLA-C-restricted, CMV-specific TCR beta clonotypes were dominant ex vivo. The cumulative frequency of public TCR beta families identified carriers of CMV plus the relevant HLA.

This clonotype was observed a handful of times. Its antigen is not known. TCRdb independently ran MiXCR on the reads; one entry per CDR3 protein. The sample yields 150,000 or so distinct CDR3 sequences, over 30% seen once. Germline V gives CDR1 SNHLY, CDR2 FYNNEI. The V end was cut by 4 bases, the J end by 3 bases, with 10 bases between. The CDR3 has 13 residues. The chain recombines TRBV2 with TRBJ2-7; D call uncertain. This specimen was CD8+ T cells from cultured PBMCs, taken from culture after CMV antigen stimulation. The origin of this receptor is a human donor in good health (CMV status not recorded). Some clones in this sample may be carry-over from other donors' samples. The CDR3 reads CASSGTVNYEQYF. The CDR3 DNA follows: TGTGCCAGCAGTGGGACGGTTAACTACGAGCAGTACTTC. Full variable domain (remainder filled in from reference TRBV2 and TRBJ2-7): EPEVTQTPSHQVTQMGQEVILRCVPISNHLYFYWYRQILGQKVEFLVSFYNNEISEKSEIFDDQFSVERPDGSNFTLKIRSTKLEDSAMYFCASSGTVNYEQYFGPGTRLTVT.